The next 14 T cell receptor beta chains were all read from a single sample in a study of blood T cells in healthy people across ages. Sample-barcoded 5' priming and a J-beta primer mix drove a second PCR of about 6 to 12 cycles. Each CDR3 protein gets one entry after TCRdb re-called the 5' RACE reads with MiXCR. The sample lists about 1.5 million distinct CDR3 sequences, approximately 42% occurring once. What was sequenced was blood. Every receptor here comes from a woman aged 18-29 years in good health.

This clonotype appeared a few times. This chain links TRBV5-1 with TRBJ2-1; D unresolved. The CDR3 length is 16 residues. Germline assignment: CDR1 SGHRS and CDR2 YFSETQ. V lost 0 bases to trimming and J lost 2 bases, with 12 bases between them. The CDR3 protein is CASSLAATQTYNEQFF. CDR3 in DNA: TGCGCCAGCAGCTTGGCCGCCACCCAAACCTACAATGAGCAGTTCTTC.

This clonotype was observed a single time. The chain carries TRBV29-1 and TRBJ2-1; 14 positions match TRBD2. Germline V lookup: CDR1 SQVTM, CDR2 ANQGSEA. Germline trimming cut 8 bases from V and 2 bases from J; bases unmatched to any gene: 8. The CDR3 loop spans 16 amino acids. CDR3 nucleotides: TGCAGCATGGGACTAGCGGGAGCAAGCGCCTACAATGAGCAGTTCTTC. It yields the protein CSMGLAGASAYNEQFF.

This clonotype was detected only a few times. V usage is TRBV4-1 and J usage is TRBJ2-4; D is unresolved. Germline V CDR1 and CDR2: MGHRA, YSYEKL. The CDR3 has 17 amino acids. Trimming took off 2 bases at V and 6 bases at J, with 20 bases between the two ends. The CDR3 is CASSQPGWQPGGNIQYF. The CDR3 DNA sequence: TGCGCCAGCAGCCAACCCGGTTGGCAGCCCGGTGGAAACATTCAGTACTTC.

V gene TRBV12-3 or TRBV12-4 combines with J gene TRBJ1-4, with TRBD1 matching over 9 bases. Unmatched junction bases numbered 7, after V lost 6 bases and J lost 8 bases. The CDR3 spans 14 residues. The CDR3 nucleotides read TGTGCCAGCAGCGGACAGGGGATAGGGGAAAAACTGTTTTTT. Translating gives CASSGQGIGEKLFF.

CDR3 DNA sequence: TGTGCCAGCAGCTTAACCTGGGGACAGGGGGTGCCGTATGGCTACACCTTC. Protein: CASSLTWGQGVPYGYTF. The rearrangement links TRBV7-9 to TRBJ1-2, with 11 bases that match TRBD1. Trimming at V came to 2 bases and at J to 5 bases, leaving 10 bases not matched to a gene. Germline V gene sequence: CDR1 SEHNR, CDR2 FQNEAQ (reference sequence). The length of the CDR3 is 17 residues.

Only a few counts were recorded for this clonotype. The chain joins TRBV20-1 to TRBJ2-7; 11 bases map to TRBD1. The trim removed 5 bases at V and 5 bases at J, leaving 5 bases unmatched. The CDR3 totals 13 residues. Germline V gives CDR1 DFQATT, CDR2 SNEGSKA (reference sequence). As DNA, the CDR3 is TGCAGTGCTTCAGGACAGGGGGCCCACGAGCAGTACTTC. Translating it yields CSASGQGAHEQYF.

This chain links TRBV5-4 with TRBJ1-4, with D possibly being TRBD1 (5 bases). This CDR3 spans 16 amino acids. Between the trimmed V and J ends, which lost 0 bases and 1 base, there was a span of 10 bases. CDR1 and CDR2 (germline): SGHNT, YYREEE (reference sequence). CDR3: CASSLEPGGTNEKLFF. In DNA form, the CDR3 reads TGTGCCAGCAGCTTGGAGCCGGGGGGAACTAATGAAAAACTGTTTTTT.

This clonotype was seen more than once but under ten times. V is TRBV12-3 or TRBV12-4 and J is TRBJ1-2; 9 bases fit TRBD1. Germline trimming cut 5 bases from V and 5 bases from J; bases unmatched to any gene: 6. The CDR3 is 14 amino acids. CDR3 amino acids: CASSRGQGRYGYTF. The CDR3 DNA reads TGTGCCAGCAGTCGGGGACAGGGACGTTATGGCTACACCTTC.

This clonotype was seen a few times. The genes are TRBV7-2 and TRBJ1-2, with no clear D. Trimming removed 2 bases at V and 0 bases at J, with 10 bases between. This CDR3 comprises 15 residues. The germline gives CDR1 SGHTA, CDR2 FQGNSA. For the CDR3, the DNA is TGTGCCAGCAGCTTAAGTCCAGGAGCTAACTATGGCTACACCTTC. The encoded protein is CASSLSPGANYGYTF. Full variable domain (rest looked up from reference TRBV7-2 and TRBJ1-2): GAGVSQSPSNKVTEKGKDVELRCDPISGHTALYWYRQSLGQGLEFLIYFQGNSAPDKSGLPSDRFSAERTGGSVSTLTIQRTQQEDSAVYLCASSLSPGANYGYTFGSGTRLTVV.

This clonotype turned up a few times. The V and J genes are TRBV15 and TRBJ2-1; 11 bases line up with TRBD2. Germline lookup yields CDR1 LNHNV and CDR2 YYDKDF (reference sequence). The CDR3 length is 16 residues. The V segment lost 5 bases and the J segment 7 bases; nucleotides outside the gene matches: 10. In DNA, the CDR3 is TGTGCCACCAGCGGTGCTAGCGGGAGGCAAGGGAATGAGCAGTTCTTC. Translating gives CATSGASGRQGNEQFF.

The V call is TRBV6-2 or TRBV6-3, the J call TRBJ1-1; D is uncertain. The germline V gene has CDR1 MNHEY and CDR2 SVGEGT. V was shortened by 1 base and J by 5 bases, with 8 bases between the two germline ends. This CDR3 is built from 13 residues. CDR3 nucleotides: TGTGCCAGCAGTTACTTCCATCAAACTGAAGCTTTCTTT. It codes for CASSYFHQTEAFF.

V and J are TRBV12-3 or TRBV12-4 and TRBJ2-2; D is unclear. V lost 5 bases and J lost 10, with 8 bases in between. The CDR3 is 11 residues long. CDR3 protein: CASSLMTELFF. Written as DNA, the CDR3 is TGTGCCAGCAGTCTTATGACGGAGCTGTTTTTT.

The chain recombines TRBV29-1 with TRBJ2-1; D remains unclear. V was shortened by 4 bases and J by 4 bases, with 8 bases between the two germline ends. The CDR3 is 12 residues long. Germline assignment: CDR1 SQVTM and CDR2 ANQGSEA. This chain's CDR3 is CSVVVGYNEQFF. CDR3 sequence (DNA): TGCAGCGTTGTTGTAGGATACAATGAGCAGTTCTTC.

This clonotype occurred a few times. This sequence joins TRBV6-2 or TRBV6-3 and TRBJ2-3; no clear D. CDR3 length equals 14 residues. Looked up from germline, CDR1 is MNHEY and CDR2 is SVGEGT. V was shortened by 10 bases and J by 0 bases, with 14 bases between the two germline ends. The CDR3 spells CATSEAPSTDTQYF. CDR3 in DNA: TGTGCCACCTCTGAAGCTCCAAGCACAGATACGCAGTATTTT.